This T cell receptor (beta chain) originates from a study of T cells in women clearing cervical HPV infection. Measured with immunoSEQ multiplex PCR; TCRdb has only the in-frame clones, and not every one. The table for this sample gives more than 30,000 clones. The CDR3 length is 15 residues. Germline assignment: CDR1 SEHNR and CDR2 FQNEAQ (reference sequence). To note about this clone: Its antigen remains unidentified. The read ends 3 residues before the CDR3 terminus; that terminus is restored from the germline J gene.

General observations from the study: TRBV6-7 relative abundance averaged about 0.1% in cases and about 0.15% in controls. Each sample's T-cell count was unknown, possibly confounding richness.

Source material: blood buffy coat. The chain joins TRBV7-9 to TRBJ2-3, with 10 bases lining up with TRBD1. The clonotype comes from a woman between 18 and 70 years old with a cervical HPV16 infection that either progressed to CIN3+ or cleared (not recorded which). Incomplete CDR3 DNA: TGTGCCAGCAGCCCCTGGACAGGGGGGTTAGAGACG. Protein product: CASSPWTGGLET. The complete CDR3 protein is CASSPWTGGLETQYF. The whole variable domain, filled in from reference TRBV7-9 and TRBJ2-3, reads DTGVSQNPRHKITKRGQNVTFRCDPISEHNRLYWYRQTLGQGPEFLTYFQNEAQLEKSRLLSDRFSAERPKGSFSTLEIQRTEQGDSAMYLCASSPWTGGLETQYFGPGTRLTVL.